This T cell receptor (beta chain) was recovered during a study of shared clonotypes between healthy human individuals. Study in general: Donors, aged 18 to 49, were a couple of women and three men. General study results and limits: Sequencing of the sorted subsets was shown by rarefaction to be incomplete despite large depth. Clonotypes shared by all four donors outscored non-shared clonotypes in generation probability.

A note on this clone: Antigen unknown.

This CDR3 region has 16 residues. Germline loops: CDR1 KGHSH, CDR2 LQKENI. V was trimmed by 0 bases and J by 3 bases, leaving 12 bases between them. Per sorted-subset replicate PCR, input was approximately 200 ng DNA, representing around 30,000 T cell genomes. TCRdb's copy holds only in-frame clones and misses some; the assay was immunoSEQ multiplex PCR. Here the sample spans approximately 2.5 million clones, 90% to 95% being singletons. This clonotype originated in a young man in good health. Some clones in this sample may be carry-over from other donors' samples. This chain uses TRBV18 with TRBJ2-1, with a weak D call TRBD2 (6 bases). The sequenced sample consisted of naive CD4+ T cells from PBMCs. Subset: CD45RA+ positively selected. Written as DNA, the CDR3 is TGTGCCAGCTCACCACCTCCAGCGGGTTTCTACAATGAGCAGTTCTTC. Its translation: CASSPPPAGFYNEQFF.